The 5 T cell receptor beta chains presented below share a single source sample, sequenced in a study of a mutant IDH1 vaccine in newly diagnosed glioma. Regarding time point: week 47, end of study. All doses held 300 ug of mutant IDH1 20-mer peptide, with topical imiquimod. These receptors' antigens are unknown. Sequenced by immunoSEQ multiplex PCR; TCRdb stores in-frame clones only, minus some. The sample gives 50,000 to 65,000 clones, roughly 61% of which show up once; about 5% is in the top ten. The sequencing here drew on peripheral blood mononuclear cells (PBMCs), taken from a glioma patient whose treatment included an IDH1 peptide vaccine. The source of these receptors is a man aged 40-49 years with glioma. Some clones in this sample may be carry-over from other donors' samples.

The rearrangement links TRBV2 to TRBJ2-7, with 7 bases lining up with TRBD2. CDR3 length: 16 residues. CDR1 is SNHLY, CDR2 FYNNEI, per germline. The junction had 7 bases not matched to a gene; V was cut back by 1 base and J by 1 base. CDR3 nucleotide sequence: TGTGCCAGCAGTGAAGACTATGGCGGGGGATCCTACGAGCAGTACTTC. Translation: CASSEDYGGGSYEQYF. The full variable domain, its missing parts supplied by reference TRBV2 and TRBJ2-7, is EPEVTQTPSHQVTQMGQEVILRCVPISNHLYFYWYRQILGQKVEFLVSFYNNEISEKSEIFDDQFSVERPDGSNFTLKIRSTKLEDSAMYFCASSEDYGGGSYEQYFGPGTRLTVT.

The rearrangement uses TRBV19 and TRBJ2-3; D uncertain. The CDR3 covers 13 residues. V was cut by 4 bases and J by 1 base, with 6 bases left in between. The germline gives CDR1 LNHDA, CDR2 SQIVND (reference sequence). The CDR3 protein is CASSRPGTDTQYF. In DNA form, the CDR3 reads TGTGCCAGTAGTAGGCCCGGCACAGATACGCAGTATTTT.

This chain uses TRBV7-2 with TRBJ2-5; TRBD2 agrees at 8 bases. This CDR3 has 16 residues. V gave up 7 bases and J gave up 4 bases; unmatched junction bases: 14. CDR1 is SGHTA, CDR2 FQGNSA, per germline. Here the CDR3 reads CASKLGLAGRSETQYF. The DNA of the CDR3 is TGTGCCAGCAAACTGGGGCTAGCGGGTCGCTCAGAGACCCAGTACTTC.

The rearrangement uses TRBV6-1 and TRBJ1-6; D is ambiguous. The CDR3 is 14 amino acids. Germline-derived CDR1 and CDR2 are MNHNS and SASEGT. The DNA of the CDR3 is TGTGTCACCTCCCCCAGCTCCTATAATTCACCCCTCCACTTT. Its protein product is CVTSPSSYNSPLHF.

This clone occurred a few times. CDR3 residues: CASSRMAGDGYTF. The DNA of the CDR3 is TGTGCCAGCTCAAGAATGGCGGGGGATGGCTACACCTTC. This rearrangement joins TRBV18 to TRBJ1-2; perhaps TRBD1 as D (5 bases). V lost 5 bases, J lost 6 bases, and 13 bases lay in between. Germline CDR1 KGHSH, CDR2 LQKENI. This CDR3 is 13 amino acids long.